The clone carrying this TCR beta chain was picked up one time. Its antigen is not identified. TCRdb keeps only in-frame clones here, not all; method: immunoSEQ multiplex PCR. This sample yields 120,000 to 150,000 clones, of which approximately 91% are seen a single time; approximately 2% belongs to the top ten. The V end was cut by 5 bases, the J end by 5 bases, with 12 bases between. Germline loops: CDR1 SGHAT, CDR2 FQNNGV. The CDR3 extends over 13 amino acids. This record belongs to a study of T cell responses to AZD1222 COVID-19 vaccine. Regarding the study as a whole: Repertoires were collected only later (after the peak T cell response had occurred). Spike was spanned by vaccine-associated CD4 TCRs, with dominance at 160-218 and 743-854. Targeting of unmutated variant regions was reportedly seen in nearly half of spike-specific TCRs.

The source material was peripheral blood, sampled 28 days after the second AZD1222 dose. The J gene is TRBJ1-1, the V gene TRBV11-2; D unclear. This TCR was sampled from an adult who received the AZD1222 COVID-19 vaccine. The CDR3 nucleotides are TGTGCCAGCAGCCCCGAGGTGAGGACTGAAGCTTTCTTT. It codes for CASSPEVRTEAFF.